Only one count was recorded for the clone carrying this TCR beta chain. As originally analysed: Nucleated cell number was recorded as an estimate derived from reference gene primer amplification. Data came from immunoSEQ multiplex PCR; TCRdb stores just in-frame clones and leaves some out. That table furnishes V, J and clone size, whereas the DNA furnished D and trimming. In the table there are 50,000 or so clones, 65% to 90% of which are singletons. The sample belongs to a study of blood T cell repertoires in COVID-19. The germline V gene encodes CDR1 KGHDR and CDR2 SFDVKD. This CDR3 has 16 residues. With V trimmed by 5 bases and J by 4 bases, 8 bases remained unmatched.

Sample: peripheral blood. J is TRBJ2-1 and V is TRBV24-1; TRBD2 agrees at 9 bases. This sequence was found in a man between 65 and 79 years old with acute or convalescent COVID-19. CDR3 in amino acids: CATSAVTSGRYNEQFF. CDR3 nucleotide sequence: TGTGCCACCAGTGCCGTGACTAGCGGAAGGTACAATGAGCAGTTCTTC.